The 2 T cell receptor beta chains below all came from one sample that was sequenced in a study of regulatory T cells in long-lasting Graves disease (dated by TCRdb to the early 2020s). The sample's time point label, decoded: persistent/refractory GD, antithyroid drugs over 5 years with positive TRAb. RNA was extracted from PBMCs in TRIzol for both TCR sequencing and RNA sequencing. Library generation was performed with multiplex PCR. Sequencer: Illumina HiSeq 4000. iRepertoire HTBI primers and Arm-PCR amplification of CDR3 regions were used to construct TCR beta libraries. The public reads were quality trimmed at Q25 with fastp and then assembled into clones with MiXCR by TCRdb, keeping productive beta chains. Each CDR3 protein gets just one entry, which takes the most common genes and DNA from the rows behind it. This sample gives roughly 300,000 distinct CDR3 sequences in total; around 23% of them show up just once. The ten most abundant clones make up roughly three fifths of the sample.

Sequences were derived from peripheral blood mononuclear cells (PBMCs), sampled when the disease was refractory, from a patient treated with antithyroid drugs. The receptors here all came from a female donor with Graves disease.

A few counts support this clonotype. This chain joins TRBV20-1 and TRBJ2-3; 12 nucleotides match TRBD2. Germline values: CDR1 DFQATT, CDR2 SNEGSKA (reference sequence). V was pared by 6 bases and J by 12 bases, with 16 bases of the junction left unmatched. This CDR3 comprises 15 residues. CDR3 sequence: CSADGDRLAGGSQYF. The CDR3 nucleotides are TGCAGTGCGGACGGAGACCGCCTAGCGGGGGGGAGCCAGTATTTT.

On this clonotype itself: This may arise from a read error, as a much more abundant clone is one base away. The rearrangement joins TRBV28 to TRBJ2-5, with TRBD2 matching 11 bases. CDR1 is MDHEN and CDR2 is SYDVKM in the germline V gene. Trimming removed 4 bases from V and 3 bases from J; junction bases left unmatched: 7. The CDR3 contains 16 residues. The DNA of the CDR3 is TGTGCCAGCAGTTATCACTTAGCGGGAGGGGAAGAGACCCAGTACTTC. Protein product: CASSYHLAGGEETQYF.